The next 32 T cell receptor beta chains were all read from a single sample in a study of beta chain features in type 1 diabetes. The study reverse transcribed the entire isolated RNA, so it sequenced expressed TCRB transcripts. Sequencing used immunoSEQ multiplex PCR; TCRdb keeps in-frame clones, though not all of them. The data contain approximately 730,000 clones, 13% of them singletons. Study-wide results and limits: All four CD4+ subsets of Type 1 diabetes patients contained TCRB CDR3s that were moderately but significantly shorter.

These receptors have no identified antigens. Sequenced sample: naive CD4+ T cells from blood. These receptors were obtained from a man younger than 30 with type 1 diabetes.

The rearrangement uses TRBV15 and TRBJ2-1; 7 nucleotides match TRBD2. CDR1 LNHNV and CDR2 YYDKDF come from the germline V gene (reference sequence). The length of the CDR3 is 15 residues. Trimming cost V 4 bases and J 8 bases; bases outside gene matches: 11. The CDR3 DNA follows: TGTGCCACCAGCATAAGAGCGGGGTTCAGCGATGAGCAGTTCTTC. Its translation: CATSIRAGFSDEQFF.

This chain links TRBV28 with TRBJ2-1; 9 nucleotides match TRBD2. The CDR3 contains 15 residues. V gave up 7 bases and J gave up 3 bases; unmatched junction bases: 7. In germline, CDR1 is MDHEN, CDR2 SYDVKM. The CDR3 reads CASKVGGGDYNEQFF. The DNA of the CDR3 is TGTGCCAGCAAGGTCGGCGGGGGGGACTACAATGAGCAGTTCTTC. The full variable domain, its missing parts supplied by reference TRBV28 and TRBJ2-1, is DVKVTQSSRYLVKRTGEKVFLECVQDMDHENMFWYRQDPGLGLRLIYFSYDVKMKEKGDIPEGYSVSREKKERFSLILESASTNQTSMYLCASKVGGGDYNEQFFGPGTRLTVL.

Comments on this clone: The sample contains more than one DNA sequence encoding this CDR3. The CDR3, as DNA: TGTGCCAGCAGTTACAGGAGCAATCAGCCCCAGCATTTT. Translated: CASSYRSNQPQHF. The rearrangement uses TRBV6-5 and TRBJ1-5; D not resolved. CDR1 and CDR2 from the germline V gene are MNHEY and SVGAGI. With 2 bases removed from V and 1 base from J, the gap between germline ends came to 3 bases. The CDR3 contains 13 residues.

The chain uses TRBV5-4 and TRBJ2-1; D unresolved. CDR3 size: 15 residues. The V gene lost 0 bases and the J gene lost 1 base, with 8 bases spanning the gap. Per germline, CDR1 SGHNT and CDR2 YYREEE (reference sequence). Here the CDR3 reads CASSLGQDSYNEQFF. In DNA, the CDR3 is TGTGCCAGCAGCTTGGGTCAGGATTCCTACAATGAGCAGTTCTTC.

This clone was observed a few times. This sequence joins TRBV6-5 and TRBJ2-3, with no clear D. The CDR3 runs 12 residues. Trimming took 3 bases from V and 7 from J, leaving 8 bases between them. The germline V gene has CDR1 MNHEY and CDR2 SVGAGI. Here the CDR3 DNA reads TGTGCCAGCAGTTATGATTTCAATACGCAGTATTTT. This translates into CASSYDFNTQYF.

This clone was counted between two and nine times. This chain links TRBV5-1 with TRBJ2-1; 12 bases are shared with TRBD2. CDR3 length: 15 amino acids. After removal of 2 bases from V and 5 bases from J, the junction contained 2 bases not matched to a gene. Germline-derived CDR1 and CDR2 are SGHRS and YFSETQ. The CDR3 DNA follows: TGCGCCAGCAGCTTACTAGCGGGGGGCCACAATGAGCAGTTCTTC. This sequence encodes CASSLLAGGHNEQFF.

This clone has a handful of counts. The rearrangement uses TRBV6-5 and TRBJ2-5; 7 bases are shared with TRBD1. Germline V gene data show CDR1 as MNHEY and CDR2 as SVGAGI. The junction had 9 bases not matched to a gene; V was cut back by 7 bases and J by 4 bases. This CDR3 comprises 14 residues. In DNA, the CDR3 is TGTGCCAGCAAACAGGGGAAGGTCGGAGAGACCCAGTACTTC. This codes for CASKQGKVGETQYF.

This clone has more than one count but fewer than ten. The CDR3 spells CATSRDRPVRGGYTF. The DNA of the CDR3 is TGTGCCACCAGCAGAGATCGGCCCGTACGCGGTGGCTACACCTTC. The rearrangement joins TRBV15 to TRBJ1-2, with unresolved D. Per germline, CDR1 LNHNV and CDR2 YYDKDF (reference sequence). CDR3 length: 15 amino acids. The V gene lost 0 bases and the J gene lost 7 bases, with 15 bases spanning the gap.

The V call is TRBV10-3, the J call TRBJ2-7, with D possibly being TRBD1 (6 bases). The CDR3 totals 14 residues. CDR1 and CDR2 from the germline V gene are ENHRY and SYGVKD. The ends were cut back, 6 bases at V and 5 bases at J, with 17 bases in the middle. The CDR3 protein is CAIRPRGKDNEQYF. CDR3 DNA sequence: TGTGCCATCAGGCCGAGGGGGAAGGACAACGAGCAGTACTTC.

The rearrangement links TRBV7-9 to TRBJ1-1; 8 bases map to TRBD1. V trimming: 5 bases; J trimming: 0 bases; junction bases outside the gene matches: 5. Germline-derived CDR1 and CDR2 are SEHNR and FQNEAQ (reference sequence). This CDR3 contains 15 residues. The CDR3 protein is CASSPWTGMNTEAFF. The CDR3 DNA follows: TGTGCCAGCAGCCCCTGGACAGGGATGAACACTGAAGCTTTCTTT.

This rearrangement joins TRBV7-9 to TRBJ1-3; D not certain. CDR1 is SEHNR, CDR2 FQNEAQ, per germline (reference sequence). Trimming shortened V by 5 bases and J by 0 bases, and 11 bases separated the two germline ends. The CDR3 loop spans 15 amino acids. The DNA of the CDR3 is TGTGCCAGCAGCCCTCAGCCGGGCTCTGGAAACACCATATATTTT. Its protein is CASSPQPGSGNTIYF.

The chain is built from TRBV7-8 and TRBJ2-7; D perhaps matches TRBD1 (5 bases). CDR3 length equals 14 residues. Per germline, CDR1 SGHVS and CDR2 FQNEAQ. V lost 0 bases and J 5 bases, leaving 11 bases between the germline ends. The CDR3 coding sequence is TGTGCCAGCAGCTTAGCGGACATATTCCACGAGCAGTACTTC. Protein sequence: CASSLADIFHEQYF.

The chain is built from TRBV18 and TRBJ1-5; tentatively, D is TRBD1 (6 bases). The CDR3 has 14 amino acids. In germline, CDR1 is KGHSH, CDR2 LQKENI. V lost 3 bases to trimming and J lost 9 bases, with 15 bases between them. The CDR3 nucleotides read TGTGCCAGCTCACCCGAGGGGGTCCTATTGCCCCAGCATTTT. Its protein product is CASSPEGVLLPQHF.

This clone has a handful of counts. Other DNA sequences in the sample encode the same CDR3. The chain uses TRBV30 and TRBJ2-7; 7 bases are a match to TRBD1. Per germline, CDR1 GTSNPN and CDR2 SVGIG (reference sequence). There are 13 residues in the CDR3. The J segment lost 1 base and the V segment lost 2 bases, leaving 2 bases of the junction unmatched. CDR3 coding DNA: TGTGCCTGGAGTCCAGGGGGATCCTACGAGCAGTACTTC. Its translation: CAWSPGGSYEQYF. Full variable domain (outside the CDR3, taken from reference TRBV30 and TRBJ2-7): SQTIHQWPATLVQPVGSPLSLECTVEGTSNPNLYWYRQAAGRGLQLLFYSVGIGQISSEVPQNLSASRPQDRQFILSSKKLLLSDSGFYLCAWSPGGSYEQYFGPGTRLTVT.

Only a few counts were recorded for this clone. The J gene is TRBJ2-7, the V gene TRBV5-4; TRBD2 aligns across 9 bases. The V segment lost 0 bases and the J segment 0 bases; nucleotides outside the gene matches: 4. Looked up from germline, CDR1 is SGHNT and CDR2 is YYREEE (reference sequence). The CDR3 runs 16 residues. The DNA of the CDR3 is TGTGCCAGCAGCTTGGGAGTAGCGGGGGACTCCTACGAGCAGTACTTC. Its translation is CASSLGVAGDSYEQYF.

This clone occurred a few times. The rearrangement uses TRBV28 and TRBJ1-5, with no clear D. The V and J ends lost 5 bases and 3 bases respectively, with 11 bases between them. The germline V gene has CDR1 MDHEN and CDR2 SYDVKM. CDR3 length equals 14 residues. CDR3: CASSISDFNQPQHF. The CDR3 region has the DNA TGTGCCAGCAGTATATCAGATTTCAATCAGCCCCAGCATTTT. The full variable domain, in which reference TRBV28 and TRBJ1-5 provide the parts outside the CDR3, is DVKVTQSSRYLVKRTGEKVFLECVQDMDHENMFWYRQDPGLGLRLIYFSYDVKMKEKGDIPEGYSVSREKKERFSLILESASTNQTSMYLCASSISDFNQPQHFGDGTRLSIL.

The rearrangement joins TRBV6-5 to TRBJ2-4; tentatively, D is TRBD1 or TRBD2 (5 bases each). The CDR3 contains 15 residues. Trimming removed 6 bases at V and 0 bases at J, with 12 bases between. Germline V gene data show CDR1 as MNHEY and CDR2 as SVGAGI. The CDR3 loop reads CASRSGPVAKNIQYF. For the CDR3, the DNA is TGTGCCAGCAGATCGGGACCGGTAGCCAAAAACATTCAGTACTTC.

This clone showed up just a few times. This CDR3 is also generated by other DNA sequences in the sample. J is TRBJ1-3 and V is TRBV14; D gene ambiguous. The germline V gene has CDR1 SGHDN and CDR2 FVKESK. The CDR3 extends over 12 amino acids. V dropped 0 bases and J dropped 5 bases, with 2 bases sitting between them. The DNA of the CDR3 is TGTGCCAGCAGCCAAGACAGAAACACCATATATTTT. Translated, it gives CASSQDRNTIYF.

This clone was seen only a few times. This chain uses TRBV15 with TRBJ2-1; D tentatively fits TRBD1 or TRBD2 (5 bases each). The CDR3 sequence is 15 residues long. The V and J ends lost 0 bases and 8 bases respectively, with 14 bases between them. Germline CDR1 LNHNV, CDR2 YYDKDF (reference sequence). CDR3 region: CATSRDGQGEDEQFF. CDR3 nucleotides: TGTGCCACCAGCAGAGATGGGCAGGGAGAGGATGAGCAGTTCTTC.

This chain uses TRBV5-1 with TRBJ2-1; 9 bases match TRBD2. The CDR3 totals 15 residues. The junction had 5 bases not matched to a gene; V was cut back by 5 bases and J by 2 bases. Germline CDR1 and CDR2: SGHRS and YFSETQ. CDR3: CASRGLAGAYNEQFF. In DNA form, the CDR3 reads TGCGCCAGCAGAGGGTTAGCGGGGGCCTACAATGAGCAGTTCTTC.

The rearrangement links TRBV4-1 to TRBJ2-5, with D possibly being TRBD2 (5 bases). CDR1 is MGHRA and CDR2 is YSYEKL in the germline V gene. Trimming removed 0 bases at V and 6 bases at J, with 14 bases between. The CDR3 length is 15 residues. Written as DNA, the CDR3 is TGCGCCAGCAGCCAAGAAGCAACGCGGGCCCAGACCCAGTACTTC. Translating it yields CASSQEATRAQTQYF.

With regard to this clone: Other DNA sequences in the same sample also yield this CDR3. The V and J genes are TRBV6-1 and TRBJ1-2, with D uncertain. Germline V gives CDR1 MNHNS, CDR2 SASEGT. Trimming stripped 1 base from V and 5 bases from J, with 2 bases between. The CDR3 runs to 11 residues. The chain's CDR3 is CASSEGYGYTF. The DNA for the CDR3 is TGTGCCAGCAGTGAAGGATATGGCTACACCTTC.

There are a few counts of this clone. The sample carries other DNA sequences with the same CDR3. The gene calls are TRBV30 and TRBJ1-4; 9 bases are a match to TRBD1. CDR3 length: 14 residues. V lost 2 bases and J lost 8; bases outside the gene matches: 6. Germline CDR1 is GTSNPN and CDR2 is SVGIG (reference sequence). CDR3 amino acids: CAWSPGTGYEKLFF. The CDR3 bases are TGTGCCTGGAGTCCGGGGACAGGGTACGAAAAACTGTTTTTT.

This clone turned up a few times. CDR3 region: CASSIAGQVNNEQFF. DNA of the CDR3: TGTGCCAGTAGTATAGCCGGACAGGTAAACAATGAGCAGTTCTTC. The chain is built from TRBV19 and TRBJ2-1; TRBD1 agrees at 7 bases. CDR3 length: 15 amino acids. Germline V gives CDR1 LNHDA, CDR2 SQIVND (reference sequence). V dropped 1 base and J dropped 5; count of bases not matched to a gene: 5.

The chain carries TRBV4-1 and TRBJ2-1, with D tentatively TRBD2 (6 bases). Trimming removed 4 bases from V and 0 bases from J, with 13 bases in between. This CDR3 has 16 residues. Germline V gene sequence: CDR1 MGHRA, CDR2 YSYEKL. This CDR3 is CASSPYGGTSYNEQFF. As DNA, the CDR3 is TGCGCCAGCAGCCCCTATGGGGGGACCTCCTACAATGAGCAGTTCTTC.

This clone has more than one count but fewer than ten. The chain combines TRBV14 with TRBJ2-7; D possibly matches TRBD1 or TRBD2 (5 bases each). The V and J ends lost 6 bases and 6 bases respectively, with 15 bases between them. The CDR3 spans 13 residues. Looked up from germline, CDR1 is SGHDN and CDR2 is FVKESK. CDR3: CASSTGTLTEQYF. The CDR3 DNA sequence: TGTGCCAGCAGTACGGGGACCCTGACCGAGCAGTACTTC.

In this sample, this clone turned up a few times. The chain is built from TRBV7-9 and TRBJ2-7; either TRBD1 or TRBD2 may supply D (5 bases each). The ends were cut back, 3 bases at V and 3 bases at J, with 12 bases in the middle. The CDR3 sequence is 14 residues long. Looked up from germline, CDR1 is SEHNR and CDR2 is FQNEAQ (reference sequence). The CDR3 region has the DNA TGTGCCAGCAGCTTGAGGGGCAGTGGCTACGAGCAGTACTTC. Its protein is CASSLRGSGYEQYF.

The genes are TRBV6-6 and TRBJ2-7; 9 bases line up with TRBD1. Germline assignment: CDR1 MNHNY and CDR2 SVGAGI (reference sequence). V gave up 4 bases and J gave up 6 bases; unmatched junction bases: 7. The CDR3 totals 14 residues. The CDR3 here is CASSSGQGKGEQYF. CDR3 coding DNA: TGTGCCAGCAGTTCTGGACAGGGGAAGGGCGAGCAGTACTTC.

This clone was picked up a small number of times. V usage is TRBV6-1 and J usage is TRBJ2-7; 7 bases match TRBD1. V shed 6 bases and J 5 bases; nucleotides not matched to a gene: 4. The length of the CDR3 is 12 residues. Germline V lookup: CDR1 MNHNS, CDR2 SASEGT. The CDR3 region is CASRSTGNEQYF. The CDR3 coding sequence is TGTGCCAGCAGATCGACAGGGAACGAGCAGTACTTC.

The J gene is TRBJ1-5, the V gene TRBV10-2; 7 bases are a match to TRBD1. Germline loops: CDR1 WSHSY, CDR2 SAAADI. V trimming: 6 bases; J trimming: 7 bases; junction bases outside the gene matches: 12. This CDR3 region has 15 residues. CDR3 residues: CASSPTGVTGQPQHF. CDR3 in DNA: TGCGCCAGCAGCCCAACAGGGGTCACGGGGCAGCCCCAGCATTTT.

This clone was seen a few times. This chain uses TRBV30 with TRBJ1-5; weak D call: TRBD1 (5 bases). Germline lookup yields CDR1 GTSNPN and CDR2 SVGIG (reference sequence). Trimming removed 8 bases at V and 1 base at J, with 12 bases between. CDR3 length equals 13 residues. In DNA, the CDR3 is TGTGCCGCAAATGGGGACAGCAATCAGCCCCAGCATTTT. Its protein is CAANGDSNQPQHF. The full variable domain, in which reference TRBV30 and TRBJ1-5 provide the parts outside the CDR3, is SQTIHQWPATLVQPVGSPLSLECTVEGTSNPNLYWYRQAAGRGLQLLFYSVGIGQISSEVPQNLSASRPQDRQFILSSKKLLLSDSGFYLCAANGDSNQPQHFGDGTRLSIL.

This clone was picked up a small number of times. The rearrangement uses TRBV2 and TRBJ1-6, with TRBD1 as a possible D gene (5 bases). Trimming removed 8 bases at V and 10 bases at J, with 24 bases between. The germline gives CDR1 SNHLY, CDR2 FYNNEI. The CDR3 has 16 amino acids. The CDR3 is CASGGEGSPRNSPLHF. The CDR3 DNA follows: TGTGCCAGCGGGGGAGAGGGCAGTCCGCGAAACTCACCCCTCCACTTT. Full variable domain (remainder filled in from reference TRBV2 and TRBJ1-6): EPEVTQTPSHQVTQMGQEVILRCVPISNHLYFYWYRQILGQKVEFLVSFYNNEISEKSEIFDDQFSVERPDGSNFTLKIRSTKLEDSAMYFCASGGEGSPRNSPLHFGNGTRLTVT.